Below are 29 T cell receptor beta chains sequenced from a single sample in a study of T cell clonality in common variable immunodeficiency. TCRdb's copy holds only in-frame clones and misses some; the assay was immunoSEQ multiplex PCR. This sample comprises tens of thousands of clones, none seen once only. The specimen was peripheral blood mononuclear cells. Every receptor here comes from a person aged 18 to 75 in good health.

This clone occurred many times. The read ends 3 residues shy of where the CDR3 ends; the end is completed using the germline J gene. This chain uses TRBV19 with TRBJ2-1, with 8 bases identical to TRBD1. From germline, CDR1 is LNHDA and CDR2 SQIVND (reference sequence). This CDR3 region has 18 residues. The junction had 19 bases not matched to a gene; V was cut back by 9 bases and J by 3 bases. The part of the CDR3 DNA that was read is TGTGCCAGCCGAGGGGGGCAGGGGGCCCCTTTCATCTACAATGAG. Its translation: CASRGGQGAPFIYNE. The whole CDR3 sequence is CASRGGQGAPFIYNEQFF.

This clone has ten or more counts. CDR3 protein: CASSLDQYSYEQYF. The CDR3 DNA, read in part, is TGTGCCAGCAGCTTGGATCAGTACTCCTACGAG. The chain recombines TRBV5-4 with TRBJ2-7; no reliable D call. The CDR3 end lies 3 residues beyond the end of the read and is filled in from the germline J gene. The germline V gene encodes CDR1 SGHNT and CDR2 YYREEE (reference sequence). This CDR3 has 14 amino acids. V shed 0 bases and J shed 0 bases, with 7 bases lying between them.

This clone was counted ten times or more. The read comes to an end 3 residues before the CDR3 does, leaving the germline J gene to fill in the end. The chain links TRBV6-2 or TRBV6-3 to TRBJ2-4, with 7 positions matching TRBD2. This CDR3 is 16 amino acids long. V shed 4 bases, J shed 4 bases, and the junction held 10 bases outside the gene matches. Germline V gene lookup returns CDR1 MNHEY and CDR2 SVGEGT. The CDR3 bases that were read are TGTGCCAGCAGTTCTTCATCACGGGGGGAGAAAAACATT. It encodes CASSSSSRGEKNI. The whole CDR3 sequence is CASSSSSRGEKNIQYF.

This clone was picked up many times. The read comes to an end 3 residues before the CDR3 does, leaving the germline J gene to fill in the end. The chain is built from TRBV9 and TRBJ2-1; tentative D call: TRBD1 (6 bases). Trimming shortened V by 4 bases and J by 2 bases, and 13 bases separated the two germline ends. CDR1 SGDLS and CDR2 YYNGEE come from the germline V gene. This CDR3 contains 15 residues. The CDR3 bases that were read are TGTGCCAGCAGCTTTGGGGGCCCCCCCTACAATGAG. Translation gives CASSFGGPPYNE. The whole CDR3 sequence reads CASSFGGPPYNEQFF.

This clone showed up many times. The CDR3 end lies 3 residues beyond the end of the read and is filled in from the germline J gene. The V call is TRBV19, the J call TRBJ2-1; 10 bases map to TRBD1. This CDR3 is built from 15 residues. The V gene's germline CDR1 is LNHDA and CDR2 SQIVND (reference sequence). J lost 7 bases, V lost 9 bases, and 12 bases had no gene match. The CDR3: CASTLTGGSWNEQFF. The part of the CDR3 DNA that was read is TGTGCCAGCACCTTGACAGGGGGCTCTTGGAATGAG.

There are many counts of this clone. The CDR3 end is not reached by the read, which stops 3 residues before it; the germline J gene fills it in. V gene TRBV4-1 combines with J gene TRBJ2-7; no firm D call. The germline V gene encodes CDR1 MGHRA and CDR2 YSYEKL. V was clipped by 2 bases and J by 6 bases, with 20 bases between them. The CDR3 totals 16 residues. Incomplete CDR3 DNA: TGCGCCAGCAGCCAATTACCTACGTCTGGAAAGGGCGAG. Protein: CASSQLPTSGKGE. The whole CDR3 sequence is CASSQLPTSGKGEQYF.

This clone was counted at least ten times. The read terminates 3 residues before the CDR3 end, so the remaining end is supplied by the germline J gene. The chain joins TRBV20-1 to TRBJ1-5; 7 bases align to TRBD1. CDR3 length: 11 residues. The germline V gene encodes CDR1 DFQATT and CDR2 SNEGSKA (reference sequence). Trimming at V came to 6 bases and at J to 6 bases, leaving 2 bases not matched to a gene. The CDR3 spells CSANRGQPQHF. The sequenced part of the CDR3 DNA is TGCAGTGCAAACAGGGGTCAGCCC.

This clone was observed many times. The CDR3 end falls 3 residues outside the read, so it is completed with the germline J gene. The chain joins TRBV12-5 to TRBJ1-1; possible D gene TRBD1, 5 bases. V dropped 6 bases and J dropped 4 bases, with 15 bases sitting between them. Looked up from germline, CDR1 is LGHNT and CDR2 is FRNRAP. There are 14 residues in the CDR3. CDR3 bases read: TGTGCTAGTGGAGGGGCTTCATGGGGCACTGAA. Its translation: CASGGASWGTE. The full CDR3 protein reads CASGGASWGTEAFF.

In its sample, this clone was seen many times. The CDR3 is cut off 3 residues early in the read; its end comes from the germline J gene. The chain is built from TRBV20-1 and TRBJ1-1, with a weak D call TRBD1 (6 bases). Germline V gene data show CDR1 as DFQATT and CDR2 as SNEGSKA (reference sequence). This CDR3 is built from 16 residues. The V gene lost 3 bases and the J gene lost 2 bases, with 19 bases spanning the gap. Partial CDR3 DNA: TGCAGTGCTAGTCGGGACACTGACTTTACCAACACTGAA. The encoded protein is CSASRDTDFTNTE. Given in full, the CDR3 is CSASRDTDFTNTEAFF.

This clone was seen at least ten times. The sequence runs out 3 residues before the end of the CDR3; the remainder is reconstructed from the germline J gene. V usage is TRBV18 and J usage is TRBJ1-2, with 9 positions matching TRBD1. This CDR3 region has 14 residues. V lost 5 bases and J lost 6; bases outside the gene matches: 7. Germline CDR1 is KGHSH and CDR2 is LQKENI. The DNA read from the CDR3 is TGTGCCAGCTCAGAGGGACAGGGATGGGATGGC. It specifies CASSEGQGWDG. The CDR3 as a whole reads CASSEGQGWDGYTF.

This clone was counted at least ten times. The junction and the germline gene differ at one end; a read error may be behind it. The read stops 3 residues short of the end of the CDR3; the missing end is completed from the germline J gene. The sample has other DNA sequences that encode this CDR3 too. This chain connects TRBV7-3 to TRBJ1-1; possibly TRBD1 for D (5 bases). The V gene's germline CDR1 is SGHTA and CDR2 FQGTGA. This CDR3 has 16 amino acids. This chain's CDR3 is CASSLGRGSRNTEAFF. The part of the CDR3 DNA that was read is TGCGCCAGCAGCTTAGGGAGGGGCTCCCGGAACACTGAA.

There are many counts of this clone. The read terminates 3 residues before the CDR3 end, so the remaining end is supplied by the germline J gene. The rearrangement links TRBV20-1 to TRBJ2-5; 7 nucleotides align to TRBD1. Germline loops: CDR1 DFQATT, CDR2 SNEGSKA (reference sequence). The CDR3 has 16 amino acids. The V gene end was trimmed by 6 bases and the J gene end by 5 bases; junction bases not matched to a gene: 18. The CDR3 loop reads CSATKLRTGPTETQYF. Partial CDR3 DNA: TGCAGTGCCACGAAACTAAGGACAGGTCCGACGGAGACC.

Ten or more counts support this clone. Coverage ceases 3 residues before the CDR3 finishes, and the germline J gene fills in the end. This sequence joins TRBV5-1 and TRBJ2-7, with a tentative D call TRBD2 (6 bases). The CDR3 is 15 amino acids. Trimming pared 2 bases from V and 0 bases from J, leaving 12 bases between. Germline assignment: CDR1 SGHRS and CDR2 YFSETQ. Partial CDR3 DNA: TGCGCCAGCAGCTTAGGGACTGTTAGCTCCTACGAG. Protein: CASSLGTVSSYE. The CDR3 in its entirety is CASSLGTVSSYEQYF.

Many counts were recorded for this clone. The sequenced CDR3 bases are TGTGCCAGCAGTGACGTCGGGGATAACTACGAG. Protein: CASSDVGDNYE. The complete CDR3 protein is CASSDVGDNYEQYF. This chain connects TRBV6-4 to TRBJ2-7, with a weak D call TRBD2 (5 bases). Read sequence stops 3 residues before the CDR3 end, and the germline J gene provides the missing end. Trimming cost V 2 bases and J 3 bases, with 11 bases left between them. From germline, CDR1 is MRHNA and CDR2 SNTAGT. This CDR3 contains 14 residues.

This clone was recorded many times. The CDR3 goes on 3 residues after the read ends, and that part is filled in from the germline J gene. The V gene is TRBV6-4, the J gene TRBJ2-1; TRBD2 matches 7 bases. Looked up from germline, CDR1 is MRHNA and CDR2 is SNTAGT. This CDR3 is built from 16 residues. After removal of 0 bases from V and 6 bases from J, the junction contained 8 bases not matched to a gene. The sequenced CDR3 bases are TGTGCCAGCAGTGACTCTCCGGGACTAACCCGCAATGAG. As protein: CASSDSPGLTRNE. The CDR3 as a whole reads CASSDSPGLTRNEQFF.

This clone was detected many times. The CDR3 goes on 3 residues after the read ends, and that part is filled in from the germline J gene. The V gene is TRBV9, the J gene TRBJ1-5; D is uncertain. The CDR3 extends over 11 amino acids. The germline CDR1 and CDR2 sequences are SGDLS and YYNGEE. V lost 6 bases and J lost 4, with 5 bases in between. The CDR3 bases that were read are TGTGCCAGCATGCGGAATCAGCCC. Protein product: CASMRNQP. The full CDR3 is CASMRNQPQHF.

In this sample, this clone turned up many times. The DNA read from the CDR3 is TGTGCCACCAGCAGAGAGTATGAATCGGGGGTTTCTAATGAAAAA. Amino acids: CATSREYESGVSNEK. Given in full, the CDR3 is CATSREYESGVSNEKLFF. The V gene is TRBV15, the J gene TRBJ1-4, with D maybe TRBD1 (5 bases). The DNA ends 3 residues before the CDR3 does, and the rest of the CDR3 is filled in from the germline J gene. Trimming shortened V by 0 bases and J by 3 bases, and 17 bases separated the two germline ends. This CDR3 has 18 amino acids. Germline-derived CDR1 and CDR2 are LNHNV and YYDKDF (reference sequence).

This clone occurred many times. Read sequence stops 3 residues before the CDR3 end, and the germline J gene provides the missing end. This chain joins TRBV2 and TRBJ1-5, with a possible D match to TRBD1 (5 bases). The CDR3 consists of 17 residues. Per germline, CDR1 SNHLY and CDR2 FYNNEI. The V end was cut by 0 bases, the J end by 3 bases, with 15 bases between. The sequenced part of the CDR3 DNA is TGTGCCAGCAGTGAAGCGGGGGGGATTGGGAACAATCAGCCC. The encoded protein is CASSEAGGIGNNQP. The full CDR3 sequence reads CASSEAGGIGNNQPQHF.

This clone was recorded many times. The read terminates 3 residues ahead of where the CDR3 ends, so the germline J gene completes it. The chain has TRBV7-8 and TRBJ2-7, with TRBD2 matching over 9 bases. CDR1 is SGHVS, CDR2 FQNEAQ, per germline. CDR3 size: 17 residues. V was pared by 1 base and J by 2 bases, with 9 bases of the junction left unmatched. Incomplete CDR3 DNA: TGTGCCAGCAGCTTAGAAGTGCTACTAGCGGGCACCTACGAG. Translating gives CASSLEVLLAGTYE. The whole CDR3 region reads CASSLEVLLAGTYEQYF.

The sample holds many counts of this clone. The CDR3 end lies 3 residues beyond the end of the read and is filled in from the germline J gene. J is TRBJ2-2 and V is TRBV7-3, with D possibly being TRBD2 (5 bases). Germline assignment: CDR1 SGHTA and CDR2 FQGTGA. This CDR3 region has 18 residues. With 5 bases removed from V and 1 base from J, the gap between germline ends came to 20 bases. CDR3 DNA, as far as it was read: TGTGCCAGCAGCCCACCCCTTCACGGCGGGTTGAACACCGGGGAG. Translating it yields CASSPPLHGGLNTGE. The entire CDR3 reads CASSPPLHGGLNTGELFF.

In its sample, this clone was seen many times. With the read ending 3 residues before the CDR3 end, the germline J gene is used to fill in that end. The genes are TRBV6-2 or TRBV6-3 and TRBJ2-3, with TRBD2 identical over 8 bases. Trimming at V came to 9 bases and at J to 2 bases, leaving 4 bases not matched to a gene. The CDR3 spans 13 residues. Germline-derived CDR1 and CDR2 are MNHEY and SVGEGT. The CDR3 sequence: CASSAGDTDTQYF. CDR3 bases read: TGTGCCAGTTCAGCGGGAGACACAGATACG.

Ten or more counts support this clone. The CDR3 end is not reached by the read, which stops 3 residues before it; the germline J gene fills it in. The chain couples TRBV7-2 to TRBJ1-1; tentative D call: TRBD1 (5 bases). Germline V gives CDR1 SGHTA, CDR2 FQGNSA. Trimming took off 5 bases at V and 3 bases at J, with 10 bases between the two ends. This CDR3 region has 13 residues. CDR3 bases read: TGTGCCAGCAGCCAGGGCAGGGACACTGAA. This sequence encodes CASSQGRDTE. The entire CDR3 is CASSQGRDTEAFF.

This clone was recorded many times. The CDR3 extends 3 residues past the end of the read, so its final part is completed from the germline J gene. The chain recombines TRBV20-1 with TRBJ1-2; the match to TRBD1 covers 8 bases. The J segment lost 6 bases and the V segment lost 6 bases, leaving 6 bases of the junction unmatched. The CDR3 consists of 12 residues. Germline CDR1 reads DFQATT; CDR2 reads SNEGSKA (reference sequence). CDR3 DNA (partial): TGCAGTGCCTTTGGGACAGGTCATGGC. This codes for CSAFGTGHG. The whole CDR3 protein is CSAFGTGHGYTF.

This clone was counted at least ten times. The read halts 3 residues ahead of the CDR3 end, with the missing end drawn from the germline J gene. J is TRBJ2-7 and V is TRBV6-1; TRBD1 matches 11 bases. J was trimmed by 4 bases and V by 2 bases; bases with no gene match: 4. The CDR3 is 15 residues long. Germline V lookup: CDR1 MNHNS, CDR2 SASEGT. The CDR3 loop is CASSERTGGSYEQYF. The CDR3 bases that were read are TGTGCCAGCAGTGAAAGGACAGGGGGCTCGTACGAG.

This clone came up many times. The CDR3 end falls 3 residues outside the read, so it is completed with the germline J gene. The chain is built from TRBV6-2 or TRBV6-3 and TRBJ2-1; possible D gene TRBD1, 5 bases. V dropped 6 bases and J dropped 9 bases, with 15 bases sitting between them. Germline assignment: CDR1 MNHEY and CDR2 SVGEGT. The CDR3 is 13 amino acids. The part of the CDR3 DNA that was read is TGTGCCAGCAGCTCCACTGACAGTGCTGAG. Translated, it gives CASSSTDSAE. The CDR3, in full, reads CASSSTDSAEQFF.

Ten or more counts support this clone. CDR3 DNA, as far as it was read: TGTGCCAGCAGCCCCCGACAGGGATCCTATGGC. This translates into CASSPRQGSYG. The full CDR3 protein reads CASSPRQGSYGYTF. The V and J genes are TRBV7-9 and TRBJ1-2; TRBD1 agrees at 7 bases. Read coverage stops 3 residues before the CDR3 terminus; the germline J gene supplies the remainder. The CDR3 length is 14 residues. J was trimmed by 4 bases and V by 5 bases; bases with no gene match: 7. The V gene's germline CDR1 is SEHNR and CDR2 FQNEAQ (reference sequence).

This clone came up many times. The CDR3 end lies 3 residues beyond the end of the read and is filled in from the germline J gene. This chain links TRBV30 with TRBJ1-5, with 7 nucleotides matching TRBD1. The CDR3 sequence is 15 residues long. Per the germline V gene, CDR1 is GTSNPN and CDR2 is SVGIG (reference sequence). Unmatched junction bases numbered 9, after V lost 7 bases and J lost 0 bases. The CDR3 bases that were read are TGTGCCTATACACAAGGGGGCTATAGCAATCAGCCC. It codes for CAYTQGGYSNQP. The whole CDR3 protein is CAYTQGGYSNQPQHF.

Concerning this clone itself: With the read ending 3 residues before the CDR3 end, the germline J gene is used to fill in that end. V and J are TRBV18 and TRBJ1-6; 9 nucleotides match TRBD1. V was pared by 4 bases and J by 7 bases, with 5 bases of the junction left unmatched. CDR3 size: 15 residues. CDR1 is KGHSH and CDR2 is LQKENI in the germline V gene. CDR3 bases read: TGTGCCAGCTCACTTTCCGGGACAGGGAATTCACCC. Its protein product is CASSLSGTGNSP. The entire CDR3 sequence reads CASSLSGTGNSPLHF.

The table lists this clone with many counts. The read ends 3 residues shy of where the CDR3 ends; the end is completed using the germline J gene. V is TRBV7-8 and J is TRBJ1-5, with TRBD1 matching over 7 bases. V gave up 3 bases and J gave up 2 bases; unmatched junction bases: 7. CDR1 and CDR2 (germline): SGHVS, FQNEAQ. The CDR3 is 16 amino acids. CDR3 in amino acids: CASSLGTVDRNQPQHF. The DNA read from the CDR3 is TGTGCCAGCAGCTTGGGGACAGTTGATCGCAATCAGCCC.